This T cell receptor (beta chain) emerged from a study of shared clonotypes between healthy human individuals. Study results and caveats: Though the depth was large, rarefaction showed that sorted-subset sequencing was incomplete. It was observed that roughly 5% of naive CD4 clonotypes were shared across a few donors.

The assay was immunoSEQ multiplex PCR, and TCRdb's table has in-frame clones only and misses some. The sample includes roughly 2,300,000 clones, 85% to 95% of them seen just once. For this clone: Its matching antigen is unknown.

The CDR3 totals 14 residues. V gene TRBV21-1 combines with J gene TRBJ1-4. TRBV21-1 is a pseudogene. Specimen: naive CD4+ T cells from PBMCs. Described subset: CD45RA+ positively selected. This receptor was identified in a man younger than 35 in good health. Some clones in this sample may be carry-over from other donors' samples. DNA for the CDR3: TGTGCCAGCAGTGGGGGAGGGGGCTATGAAAAACTGTTTTTT. This gives the protein CASSGGGGYEKLFF.